Below, 2 T cell receptor beta chains from the same sample are listed, as sequenced in a study of blood T cell repertoires in COVID-19. TCRdb keeps only in-frame clones here, not all; method: immunoSEQ multiplex PCR. The table lists about 390,000 clones, more than 75% of them singletons. The source material was PBMCs or T cells enriched from blood (not recorded which). These receptors were taken from a woman in her 50s who had recovered from COVID-19.

The chain employs TRBV4-1 and TRBJ1-5; 7 bases map to TRBD1. Germline values: CDR1 MGHRA, CDR2 YSYEKL. CDR3 length equals 14 residues. V shed 1 base and J 5 bases; nucleotides not matched to a gene: 2. DNA of the CDR3: TGCGCCAGCAGCCAAGGACAGGGATATCAGCCCCAGCATTTT. It is translated as CASSQGQGYQPQHF.

This clone showed up just once. The CDR3 loop is CASSYQAPGANVLTF. The CDR3 nucleotides read TGTGCCAGCAGTTATCAGGCTCCAGGGGCCAACGTCCTGACTTTC. The chain has TRBV6-5 and TRBJ2-6; no definite D call. The V gene's germline CDR1 is MNHEY and CDR2 SVGAGI. This CDR3 contains 15 residues. Trimming took 3 bases from V and 4 from J, leaving 10 bases between them.